Described below is a single TCR beta chain sequence and its context. This specimen belongs to a study of blood T cell repertoires in COVID-19. Study in general: COVID-19 samples from acute and convalescent phases originated in the United States, Italy and Spain. Sample material is recorded as cDNA or gDNA derived from T cells, B-cell-depleted T cells, or PBMCs.

Germline V gene data show CDR1 as LGHNA and CDR2 as YSLEER. The V end lost 3 bases, the J end lost 5 bases, and 10 bases lay between the germline ends. This CDR3 has 14 amino acids. Authors' processing steps: The authors estimated nucleated cell counts from reference gene primer amplification. Clones were sequenced by immunoSEQ multiplex PCR, and TCRdb holds only the in-frame ones, with some missing. V and J calls and clone size follow that table, whereas D and trimming were derived from the DNA. Of 300,000 to 400,000 clones detected, 85% to 90% appear once; the ten largest clones hold approximately 1%. Cohorts were based on clinical histories the participants reported.

The material sequenced was PBMCs or T cells enriched from blood (not recorded which). The chain is built from TRBV4-3 and TRBJ2-2; D not certain. This sequence was found in a woman aged 25-40 years with acute COVID-19. DNA of the CDR3: TGCGCCAGCAGCCAGGCTCAGGCAACCGGGGAGCTGTTTTTT. It specifies CASSQAQATGELFF.